Presented here are 27 T cell receptor beta chains from one specimen sequenced in a study of T cells in Graves' hyperthyroidism and ophthalmopathy. The investigators amplified TCR beta CDR3 regions from RNA transcripts. Researchers ran a first-round RT-PCR on the TCR CDR3 using the HTBI primer set. A single record per CDR3 protein comes from TCRdb applying MiXCR to the multiplex PCR reads. The data hold a few hundred thousand distinct CDR3 sequences, with about 13% observed a single time. Specimen: blood. These receptor sequences come from a woman under 30 with Graves' hyperthyroidism.

This clonotype was detected ten times or more. The J gene is TRBJ2-3, the V gene TRBV11-1, with TRBD2 matching over 13 bases. Germline CDR1 SGHAT, CDR2 FQDESV (reference sequence). Trimming at V came to 5 bases and at J to 5 bases, leaving 7 bases not matched to a gene. The CDR3 has 16 amino acids. The CDR3 spells CASSRRTSGSGDTQYF. DNA for the CDR3: TGTGCCAGCAGCAGACGGACTAGCGGGAGTGGAGATACGCAGTATTTT.

Ten or more counts support this clonotype. The chain links TRBV28 to TRBJ1-2; 10 nucleotides line up with TRBD1. The J segment lost 7 bases and the V segment lost 5 bases, leaving 7 bases of the junction unmatched. Germline V CDR1 and CDR2: MDHEN, SYDVKM. This CDR3 has 14 amino acids. The DNA of the CDR3 is TGTGCCAGCAGTGAAGGACAGGGGGGGTCTGGCTACACCTTC. Amino acid sequence: CASSEGQGGSGYTF.

This clonotype was seen ten or more times. V gene TRBV28 combines with J gene TRBJ2-7; TRBD2 matches at 7 bases. The CDR3 has 14 residues. Trimming cost V 5 bases and J 3 bases; bases outside gene matches: 7. The germline V gene encodes CDR1 MDHEN and CDR2 SYDVKM. The CDR3 sequence is CASSPLAEIYEQYF. CDR3 coding DNA: TGTGCCAGCAGTCCTCTAGCGGAAATCTACGAGCAGTACTTC.

This clonotype was seen more than once but under ten times. The rearrangement uses TRBV19 and TRBJ1-2; D not resolved. The CDR3 is 15 amino acids. V was trimmed by 4 bases and J by 4 bases, leaving 16 bases between them. Germline V gene lookup returns CDR1 LNHDA and CDR2 SQIVND (reference sequence). In nucleotides, the CDR3 is TGTGCCAGTAGTAGACCCGGGAAGGAGACCTATGGCTACACCTTC. Translation: CASSRPGKETYGYTF. Combining the CDR3 with reference TRBV19 and TRBJ1-2 gives the whole variable domain DGGITQSPKYLFRKEGQNVTLSCEQNLNHDAMYWYRQDPGQGLRLIYYSQIVNDFQKGDIAEGYSVSREKKESFPLTVTSAQKNPTAFYLCASSRPGKETYGYTFGSGTRLTVV.

This clonotype was found many times. The chain recombines TRBV27 with TRBJ1-1; TRBD1 matches 7 bases. The length of the CDR3 is 15 residues. The V and J ends lost 5 bases and 5 bases, in that order; junction bases with no gene match: 11. Germline V gene lookup returns CDR1 MNHEY and CDR2 SMNVEV (reference sequence). CDR3 protein: CASSPFTGTETEAFF. The DNA of the CDR3 is TGTGCCAGCAGTCCATTTACCGGGACAGAGACTGAAGCTTTCTTT.

This clonotype was seen repeatedly, ten times or more. V usage is TRBV28 and J usage is TRBJ2-7, with 11 bases matching TRBD2. V gave up 3 bases and J gave up 3 bases; unmatched junction bases: 4. The CDR3 extends over 15 amino acids. Germline CDR1 MDHEN, CDR2 SYDVKM. The CDR3 DNA sequence: TGTGCCAGCAGTTTCCTCGGACTAGCGGGCTACGAGCAGTACTTC. This codes for CASSFLGLAGYEQYF.

In this sample, this clonotype turned up many times. The rearrangement links TRBV6-1 to TRBJ2-1; tentatively, D is TRBD1 (5 bases). Trimming cost V 2 bases and J 7 bases, with 12 bases left between them. CDR1 is MNHNS, CDR2 SASEGT, per germline. CDR3 length: 14 amino acids. The CDR3, as DNA: TGTGCCAGCAGTGAATCGGCAGGGTATAATGAGCAGTTCTTC. This encodes CASSESAGYNEQFF.

The rearrangement joins TRBV13 to TRBJ1-2, with a tentative D call TRBD1 (6 bases). V shed 5 bases and J shed 3 bases, with 16 bases lying between them. There are 15 residues in the CDR3. Germline CDR1 is PRHDT and CDR2 is FYEKMQ (reference sequence). The CDR3 region has the DNA TGTGCCAGCAGCCGCCGGGACACAAGATACTATGGCTACACCTTC. Translation gives CASSRRDTRYYGYTF.

This clonotype appeared many times. The chain is built from TRBV12-3 or TRBV12-4 and TRBJ1-3; no definite D call. The CDR3 is 14 amino acids. V gave up 6 bases and J gave up 2 bases, with 11 bases separating them. CDR3 sequence (DNA): TGTGCCAGCAGACCGCGGACGGCTGGAAACACCATATATTTT. Residues: CASRPRTAGNTIYF.

The sample holds many counts of this clonotype. The chain employs TRBV2 and TRBJ1-2, with TRBD1 matching 8 bases. V shed 4 bases, J shed 8 bases, and the junction held 6 bases outside the gene matches. The CDR3 spans 13 residues. Looked up from germline, CDR1 is SNHLY and CDR2 is FYNNEI. The CDR3 here is CASSGQGRWGYTF. CDR3 nucleotides: TGTGCCAGCAGTGGACAGGGGAGATGGGGCTACACCTTC. Variable domain in full (rest from reference TRBV2 and TRBJ1-2): EPEVTQTPSHQVTQMGQEVILRCVPISNHLYFYWYRQILGQKVEFLVSFYNNEISEKSEIFDDQFSVERPDGSNFTLKIRSTKLEDSAMYFCASSGQGRWGYTFGSGTRLTVV.

This clonotype has ten or more counts. The CDR3 protein is CASSSFDRGQAFF. The CDR3, as DNA: TGTGCCAGCAGCAGCTTCGACAGGGGACAAGCTTTCTTT. This chain links TRBV12-3 or TRBV12-4 with TRBJ1-1, with TRBD1 identical over 8 bases. The V segment lost 6 bases and the J segment 9 bases; nucleotides outside the gene matches: 9. CDR3 length: 13 residues.

This clonotype appeared many times. V is TRBV28 and J is TRBJ1-5, with D possibly matching TRBD1 (6 bases). The CDR3 loop spans 14 amino acids. Germline V gene data show CDR1 as MDHEN and CDR2 as SYDVKM. V was clipped by 5 bases and J by 6 bases, with 14 bases between them. This CDR3 reads CASSPGGFGQPQHF. CDR3 nucleotides: TGTGCCAGCAGTCCCGGGGGCTTTGGTCAGCCCCAGCATTTT.

This clonotype appeared many times. V and J are TRBV28 and TRBJ2-3, with TRBD2 identical over 13 bases. The CDR3 extends over 19 amino acids. Germline loops: CDR1 MDHEN, CDR2 SYDVKM. V shed 5 bases and J 1 base; nucleotides not matched to a gene: 12. The CDR3 nucleotides read TGTGCCAGCAGTCCTTACCGACTAGCGGGAGGCTTACGCACAGATACGCAGTATTTT. Translating gives CASSPYRLAGGLRTDTQYF.

This clonotype was counted a few times. The chain joins TRBV4-3 to TRBJ2-1; 14 bases are a match to TRBD2. V trimming: 2 bases; J trimming: 9 bases; junction bases outside the gene matches: 9. The CDR3 runs to 17 residues. Germline lookup yields CDR1 LGHNA and CDR2 YSLEER. The CDR3 protein is CASSQLPPGLAGAEQFF. CDR3 DNA sequence: TGCGCCAGCAGCCAACTCCCACCGGGACTAGCGGGAGCTGAGCAGTTCTTC.

There are many counts of this clonotype. The V gene is TRBV5-1, the J gene TRBJ2-1; D possibly uses TRBD1 or TRBD2 (6 bases each). V was clipped by 5 bases and J by 7 bases, with 22 bases between them. The length of the CDR3 is 16 residues. Germline V lookup: CDR1 SGHRS, CDR2 YFSETQ. CDR3 DNA sequence: TGCGCCAGCAGTCCGACCGGGCCCAGAGGGGGGAATGAGCAGTTCTTC. This sequence encodes CASSPTGPRGGNEQFF.

This clonotype was seen many times. V is TRBV9 and J is TRBJ2-3; D is ambiguous. The length of the CDR3 is 15 residues. V was clipped by 0 bases and J by 0 bases, with 8 bases between them. The germline gives CDR1 SGDLS, CDR2 YYNGEE. The CDR3 region is CASSVEAPSTDTQYF. Here the CDR3 DNA reads TGTGCCAGCAGCGTAGAGGCCCCAAGCACAGATACGCAGTATTTT.

This clonotype has ten or more counts. This chain uses TRBV12-3 or TRBV12-4 with TRBJ2-3, with TRBD2 as a possible D gene (6 bases). V lost 2 bases to trimming and J lost 3 bases, with 9 bases between them. The CDR3 has 14 amino acids. The CDR3 reads CASSLSGRTDTQYF. CDR3 DNA sequence: TGTGCCAGCAGTTTATCAGGGAGGACAGATACGCAGTATTTT.

This clonotype has at least ten counts. The chain carries TRBV20-1 and TRBJ2-3, with D perhaps being TRBD1 or TRBD2 (5 bases each). The CDR3 length is 15 residues. Germline V lookup: CDR1 DFQATT, CDR2 SNEGSKA (reference sequence). Trimming removed 3 bases from V and 6 bases from J, with 19 bases in between. The CDR3 spells CSARDPGTSSDTQYF. Written as DNA, the CDR3 is TGCAGTGCTAGGGATCCCGGGACCTCCAGTGATACGCAGTATTTT.

The CDR3 sequence: CASSRQGGNQPQHF. DNA of the CDR3: TGTGCCAGCAGCCGTCAAGGGGGCAATCAGCCCCAGCATTTT. The chain carries TRBV9 and TRBJ1-5; D is possibly TRBD1 (5 bases). Germline CDR1 and CDR2: SGDLS and YYNGEE. The CDR3 extends over 14 amino acids. Trimming left V 4 bases short and J 2 bases short, with 10 bases between.

About this clonotype itself: One junction end disagrees with the germline gene, perhaps due to a read error. V and J are TRBV6-1 and TRBJ2-7, with D possibly matching TRBD1 (6 bases). Germline CDR1 and CDR2: MNHNS and SASEGT. The CDR3 is made up of 13 amino acids. CDR3 DNA: TGTGCCACCAGTGGGGGCCCCTCCTACGAGCAGTACTTC. Translating gives CATSGGPSYEQYF.

This clonotype was picked up a small number of times. The CDR3 reads CASSQDQGLDTEAFF. CDR3 sequence (DNA): TGCGCCAGCAGCCAAGATCAGGGACTTGACACTGAAGCTTTCTTT. V usage is TRBV4-3 and J usage is TRBJ1-1; possibly TRBD1 for D (5 bases). CDR1 and CDR2 (germline): LGHNA, YSLEER. The CDR3 is 15 amino acids. Trimming shortened V by 0 bases and J by 3 bases, and 11 bases separated the two germline ends.

This chain uses TRBV14 with TRBJ2-5; D unresolved. With 0 bases removed from V and 3 bases from J, the gap between germline ends came to 5 bases. The CDR3 is made up of 13 amino acids. Germline CDR1 and CDR2: SGHDN and FVKESK. The CDR3 DNA sequence: TGTGCCAGCAGCCAAGATGGAAAAGAGACCCAGTACTTC. Its translation is CASSQDGKETQYF.

Many counts were recorded for this clonotype. The rearrangement joins TRBV7-2 to TRBJ2-3; TRBD1 matches at 12 bases. Germline V gene sequence: CDR1 SGHTA, CDR2 FQGNSA. J was trimmed by 6 bases and V by 2 bases; bases with no gene match: 12. This CDR3 spans 18 amino acids. The chain's CDR3 is CASSLYYPGQGASDTQYF. The CDR3 DNA reads TGTGCCAGCAGCTTATATTACCCGGGACAGGGGGCGTCGGATACGCAGTATTTT.

This clonotype was observed many times. This rearrangement joins TRBV5-4 to TRBJ2-5; 7 bases match TRBD1. This CDR3 has 15 amino acids. Losses at the gene ends were 1 base for V and 5 bases for J; bases not matched to a gene: 8. Germline V gene lookup returns CDR1 SGHNT and CDR2 YYREEE (reference sequence). CDR3 sequence: CASSLKTGNAETQYF. The CDR3 bases are TGTGCCAGCAGCTTGAAGACAGGGAATGCGGAGACCCAGTACTTC.

This clonotype occurred many times. This chain links TRBV11-2 with TRBJ1-3, with unresolved D. Per the germline V gene, CDR1 is SGHAT and CDR2 is FQNNGV. With 1 base removed from V and 0 bases from J, the gap between germline ends came to 4 bases. CDR3 length: 14 residues. CDR3 sequence (DNA): TGTGCCAGCAGCTTAGTGAACTCTGGAAACACCATATATTTT. This gives the protein CASSLVNSGNTIYF.

The chain links TRBV18 to TRBJ1-1, with 8 bases aligning to TRBD1. Germline V gives CDR1 KGHSH, CDR2 LQKENI. CDR3 length: 14 amino acids. V lost 3 bases and J lost 5; bases outside the gene matches: 5. CDR3 residues: CASSPIQGVTEAFF. The CDR3 DNA reads TGTGCCAGCTCACCGATACAGGGGGTTACTGAAGCTTTCTTT.

This clonotype has at least ten counts. The rearrangement uses TRBV12-3 or TRBV12-4 and TRBJ2-1, with TRBD2 as a possible D gene (5 bases). Trimming pared 7 bases from V and 8 bases from J, leaving 21 bases between. The CDR3 is 15 residues long. The CDR3 is CASTIRGWASDEQFF. The DNA for the CDR3 is TGTGCCAGCACTATTCGCGGGTGGGCCTCCGATGAGCAGTTCTTC.